Each of the 9 T cell receptor beta chains below was sequenced from the same sample in a study of cytomegalovirus exposure and HLA in healthy donors. PCR used 60 Vbeta primers and 13 Jbeta primers. Repertoires were generated with immunoSEQ multiplex PCR, while TCRdb's copy carries only in-frame clones and drops some. Recorded for this sample: around 63,000 clones. The specimen was PBMCs. The receptors derive from a woman aged 25-40 years in good health and CMV-seronegative.

The J gene is TRBJ2-1, the V gene TRBV30; tentative D call: TRBD2 (6 bases). In germline, CDR1 is GTSNPN, CDR2 SVGIG (reference sequence). V was cut by 5 bases and J by 6 bases, with 20 bases left in between. This CDR3 is built from 15 residues. DNA for the CDR3: TGTGCCTGGGGCGGTGAGGTAGCGGCGTTCAATGAGCAGTTCTTC. Protein product: CAWGGEVAAFNEQFF.

The chain recombines TRBV2 with TRBJ2-7; 8 bases are shared with TRBD1. The V gene's germline CDR1 is SNHLY and CDR2 FYNNEI. Unmatched junction bases numbered 3, after V lost 4 bases and J lost 4 bases. The length of the CDR3 is 13 residues. The CDR3 region is CASSVGQVYEQYF. The CDR3 DNA is TGTGCCAGCAGTGTGGGACAGGTTTACGAGCAGTACTTC.

The chain employs TRBV30 and TRBJ2-5; possibly TRBD2 for D (6 bases). V lost 4 bases and J lost 2, with 17 bases in between. Germline V gives CDR1 GTSNPN, CDR2 SVGIG (reference sequence). CDR3 length: 15 amino acids. The CDR3 coding sequence is TGTGCCTGGACTGCGGGGACCACCTCTCAAGAGACCCAGTACTTC. The encoded protein is CAWTAGTTSQETQYF.

The gene calls are TRBV7-3 and TRBJ1-6, with a possible D match to TRBD1 (6 bases). CDR1 is SGHTA and CDR2 is FQGTGA in the germline V gene. The CDR3 loop spans 13 amino acids. Trimming cost V 5 bases and J 8 bases, with 10 bases left between them. The CDR3 here is CASSHRADSPLHF. CDR3 DNA: TGTGCCAGCAGCCACAGGGCTGATTCACCCCTCCACTTT.

The chain couples TRBV7-6 to TRBJ2-6; maybe TRBD1 (5 bases). Germline assignment: CDR1 SGHVS and CDR2 FNYEAQ. Trimming removed 4 bases from V and 3 bases from J, with 13 bases in between. The CDR3 has 16 residues. CDR3 amino acids: CASSSPQGSGANVLTF. CDR3 in DNA: TGTGCCAGCAGCTCCCCCCAGGGTAGTGGGGCCAACGTCCTGACTTTC.

The chain combines TRBV29-1 with TRBJ2-7; 11 positions agree with TRBD2. CDR3 length: 14 residues. The ends lost 4 bases at V and 3 bases at J; junction bases unmatched: 5. Germline CDR1 is SQVTM and CDR2 is ANQGSEA. In nucleotides, the CDR3 is TGCAGCGTTGTCCTTAGCGGGAGGGGCTACGAGCAGTACTTC. This encodes CSVVLSGRGYEQYF.

V usage is TRBV27 and J usage is TRBJ1-1; 8 positions match TRBD1. Trimming removed 8 bases from V and 4 bases from J; junction bases left unmatched: 9. CDR3 length: 14 amino acids. Germline loops: CDR1 MNHEY, CDR2 SMNVEV (reference sequence). The CDR3 spells CASSSPDRVTEAFF. The CDR3, as DNA: TGTGCCAGCTCCTCCCCGGACAGGGTCACTGAAGCTTTCTTT.

The gene calls are TRBV19 and TRBJ2-2, with D perhaps TRBD1 (5 bases). The CDR3 runs 14 residues. V shed 6 bases and J shed 3 bases, with 11 bases lying between them. Germline V gene lookup returns CDR1 LNHDA and CDR2 SQIVND (reference sequence). The DNA of the CDR3 is TGTGCCAGTAGCCCGCAGGGTTACACCGGGGAGCTGTTTTTT. Translated: CASSPQGYTGELFF.

The chain employs TRBV28 and TRBJ2-7; no reliable D call. V shed 8 bases and J shed 4 bases, with 6 bases lying between them. Germline V CDR1 and CDR2: MDHEN, SYDVKM. The CDR3 is made up of 10 amino acids. CDR3 nucleotide sequence: TGTGCCAGCGGAGAATACGAGCAGTACTTC. Protein product: CASGEYEQYF.